A single sample gave rise to the 6 T cell receptor beta chains below, sequenced in a study of blood T cell repertoires in COVID-19. Using immunoSEQ multiplex PCR, the repertoire was profiled, and TCRdb retains in-frame clones only, with some absent. Here the sample spans a few hundred thousand clones, 80% to 85% being singletons. What was sequenced was peripheral blood. These receptor sequences come from a woman aged 80 or older with COVID-19, enrolled during active disease.

The chain links TRBV11-2 to TRBJ2-7, with TRBD1 matching over 7 bases. The CDR3 extends over 14 amino acids. Germline-derived CDR1 and CDR2 are SGHAT and FQNNGV. With V trimmed by 6 bases and J by 2 bases, 7 bases remained unmatched. The chain's CDR3 is CASSVDRDTYEQYF. CDR3 nucleotide sequence: TGTGCCAGCAGTGTAGACAGGGATACCTACGAGCAGTACTTC.

The J gene is TRBJ1-6, the V gene TRBV19; TRBD1 matches at 9 bases. CDR3 size: 16 residues. CDR1 LNHDA and CDR2 SQIVND come from the germline V gene (reference sequence). The trim removed 3 bases at V and 6 bases at J, leaving 6 bases unmatched. CDR3 DNA sequence: TGTGCCAGTAGTATCGTGACAGGGGGTAGTAATTCACCCCTCCACTTT. Translated: CASSIVTGGSNSPLHF. Full variable domain (remainder filled in from reference TRBV19 and TRBJ1-6): DGGITQSPKYLFRKEGQNVTLSCEQNLNHDAMYWYRQDPGQGLRLIYYSQIVNDFQKGDIAEGYSVSREKKESFPLTVTSAQKNPTAFYLCASSIVTGGSNSPLHFGNGTRLTVT.

V is TRBV24-1 and J is TRBJ2-1; TRBD2 aligns across 14 bases. The V gene's germline CDR1 is KGHDR and CDR2 SFDVKD. This CDR3 contains 16 residues. V was pared by 3 bases and J by 7 bases, with 4 bases of the junction left unmatched. CDR3 sequence (DNA): TGTGCCACCAGTGATCGACTAGCGGGGGGGCTTAATGAGCAGTTCTTC. Encoded protein: CATSDRLAGGLNEQFF.

The rearrangement joins TRBV10-3 to TRBJ2-7; TRBD2 might be the D (6 bases). V was clipped by 3 bases and J by 2 bases, with 8 bases between them. From germline, CDR1 is ENHRY and CDR2 SYGVKD. The CDR3 is made up of 13 amino acids. CDR3 sequence: CAISDGGTYEQYF. The CDR3 bases are TGTGCCATCAGTGACGGGGGAACCTACGAGCAGTACTTC.

This clone occurred once. This chain connects TRBV28 to TRBJ1-4; TRBD1 might be the D (6 bases). The V gene's germline CDR1 is MDHEN and CDR2 SYDVKM. V lost 6 bases and J 7 bases, leaving 15 bases between the germline ends. The CDR3 is 14 amino acids. CDR3 in amino acids: CASSGGGPIEKLFF. CDR3 DNA sequence: TGTGCCAGCAGCGGGGGGGGGCCGATTGAAAAACTGTTTTTT.

This clone was found a few times. This chain joins TRBV5-4 and TRBJ1-1; 7 nucleotides match TRBD1. This CDR3 is 14 amino acids long. Germline values: CDR1 SGHNT, CDR2 YYREEE (reference sequence). V shed 4 bases, J shed 0 bases, and the junction held 3 bases outside the gene matches. CDR3 protein: CASSRDSMNTEAFF. As DNA, the CDR3 is TGTGCCAGCAGCCGGGACAGTATGAACACTGAAGCTTTCTTT.